This T cell receptor (beta chain) is from a study of blood T cell repertoires in COVID-19. The data were produced by immunoSEQ multiplex PCR, yet TCRdb's version contains in-frame clones alone and is incomplete. The profile shows 200,000 to 250,000 clones, 85% to 90% of them singletons. CDR1 and CDR2 (germline): MDHEN, SYDVKM. With 6 bases clipped from V and 4 bases from J, the junction kept 11 bases outside the gene matches. The CDR3 length is 16 residues. This clone was seen only once. The gene calls are TRBV28 and TRBJ1-2, with 10 nucleotides matching TRBD1. The receptor's source is a man aged 50-60 years who had been exposed to COVID-19. Sequences were obtained from PBMCs or T cells enriched from blood (not recorded which). The CDR3 is CASSSIGQGVIYGYTF. DNA for the CDR3: TGTGCCAGCAGCTCAATAGGACAGGGGGTGATCTATGGCTACACCTTC.